A single TCR beta chain is shown here with its context. From germline, CDR1 is MNHNS and CDR2 SASEGT. V lost 3 bases and J 2 bases, leaving 10 bases between the germline ends. This CDR3 has 15 residues. The source of the sample is a study of blood T cell repertoires in COVID-19. Background on the study: The samples span acute and convalescent COVID-19 from the United States, Italy and Spain.

TCRdb's table, derived via immunoSEQ multiplex PCR, lists solely in-frame clones and lacks some. This sample has over 300,000 clones, with around four fifths found just once. The sequence came from a woman aged 45-65 years with acute or convalescent COVID-19. The rearrangement links TRBV6-1 to TRBJ2-2, with no clear D. Sequenced sample: peripheral blood. The CDR3 spells CASSEVLSNTGELFF. The CDR3 nucleotides read TGTGCCAGCAGTGAGGTACTATCAAACACCGGGGAGCTGTTTTTT.